The following is a T cell receptor beta chain sequence with its context. Its antigen is still unknown. The input lacks base qualities; no much larger clone sits a single base away. Participants in the prospective study were aged about 18 to 95 years, lived in 24 United States geographic areas, and enrolled through a virtual design. To assign participants to cohorts, the prospective study relied on clinical history that participants themselves reported in a screening survey and a study questionnaire. For ImmuneRACE Cohort 3, a participant was defined as recovered based on two consecutive negative NP/OP PCR tests, clearance by a healthcare professional, or resolution of symptoms. In the prospective study, mobile phlebotomists collected whole blood, serum and a nasopharyngeal or oropharyngeal swab from each participant. Prospective study participants could optionally give additional blood draws and questionnaires over a roughly 2-month period. Before DNA extraction, prospective study blood samples were shipped either frozen or at room temperature.

The sample originates from a study of blood T cell repertoires in COVID-19 (dated by TCRdb to the early 2020s). Study-level background: Samples from collaborators originated in the United States, Italy and Spain and spanned both the acute and convalescent phases of COVID-19. The prospective study material was composed of cDNA or gDNA derived from T cells, B-cell-depleted T cells, or PBMCs. The dataset comprised deeply sampled blood TCRbeta repertoires from subjects exposed to, actively infected with, or recovered from COVID-19. The repertoires were released in a freely available public database intended as a resource for research on the immune response to SARS-CoV-2. The samples were drawn from two sources: the first 160 participants of the ongoing ImmuneRACE study, and about 1,300 subjects contributed by 6 global collaborators. Sample metadata almost always included a de-identified subject ID, COVID-19 status, age in years and sex. Where HLA class I and class II types were available, the types were taken from metadata supplied by the sample provider, not from assay-based typing. What the research found in general, with its limitations: The amount of clinical and demographic metadata varied by source and participant and was provided uncurated.

TCRbeta CDR3 regions were amplified from genomic DNA using the immunoSEQ Assay, a bias-controlled multiplex PCR. From the authors' description of their analysis: Within the assay, amplification of reference gene primers was used to estimate how many nucleated cells each sample contained. To quantify the absolute abundance of each unique TCRbeta CDR3 rearrangement, sequence reads were collapsed and filtered. For each sample, productive Simpson clonality was calculated by taking the square root of Simpson's diversity index across productive rearrangements. Sourced from immuneACCESS, this table was stored by TCRdb with only in-frame sequences that have V and J called. A share of the clones is absent; for the studies checked, an unresolved V gene accounts for under half, and the remainder has no known explanation. For V, J and clone size, that table is used; D and trimming come from the DNA. This sample has 290,000 or so clones in its table, and about 89% of those were observed once. The top ten clonotypes cover 2.6% of the sample.

V loses 4 bases at its end and J loses 4 bases; junction bases beyond the gene matches: 8. Taken from the germline V gene (reference sequence), the CDR1 and CDR2 loops are LGHDT and YNNKEL. Measured from the cysteine to the phenylalanine, the CDR3 is 15 residues long. The CDR3 DNA has 45 bases and is translated from base 1. The chain uses TRBV3-1 (or the pseudogene TRBV3-2) and TRBJ1-2; TRBD1 aligns with 8 central bases. Sequencing was done on a sample of PBMCs or T cells enriched from blood (not recorded which). This TCR derives from a woman under 30 who had recovered from COVID-19. CDR3 loop: CASSPTGDRSYGYTF. The DNA reads as follows: TGTGCCAGCAGCCCAACCGGGGACAGGTCCTATGGCTACACCTTC.